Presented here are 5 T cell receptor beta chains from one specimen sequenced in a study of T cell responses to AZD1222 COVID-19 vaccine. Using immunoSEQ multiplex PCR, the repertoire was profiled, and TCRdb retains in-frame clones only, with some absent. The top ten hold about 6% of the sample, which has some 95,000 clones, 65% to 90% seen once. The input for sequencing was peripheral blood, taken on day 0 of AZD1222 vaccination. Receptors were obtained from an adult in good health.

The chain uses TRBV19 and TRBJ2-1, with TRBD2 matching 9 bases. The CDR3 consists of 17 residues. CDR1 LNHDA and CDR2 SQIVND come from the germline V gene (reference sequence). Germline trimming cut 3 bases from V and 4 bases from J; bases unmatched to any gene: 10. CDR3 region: CASSIHRAGGTYNEQFF. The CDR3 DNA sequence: TGTGCCAGTAGTATTCATCGGGCGGGAGGGACGTACAATGAGCAGTTCTTC.

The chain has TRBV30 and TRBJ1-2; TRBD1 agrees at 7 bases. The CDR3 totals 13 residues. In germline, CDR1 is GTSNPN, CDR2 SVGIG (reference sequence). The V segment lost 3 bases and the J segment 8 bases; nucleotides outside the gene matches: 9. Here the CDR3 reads CAWSRDRPLGYTF. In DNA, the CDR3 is TGTGCCTGGAGCCGGGACAGACCTCTGGGCTACACCTTC.

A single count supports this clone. CDR3 nucleotide sequence: TGTGCCAGTAGTATTTTGCTCTGGGATAATGAAAAACTGTTTTTT. Translation gives CASSILLWDNEKLFF. The rearrangement links TRBV19 to TRBJ1-4; D is uncertain. The CDR3 spans 15 residues. Germline CDR1 is LNHDA and CDR2 is SQIVND (reference sequence). The V and J ends lost 3 bases and 4 bases respectively, with 12 bases between them.

As DNA, the CDR3 is TGTGCCAGCAGCCAAGGACAAACTAACTATGGCTACACCTTC. Protein: CASSQGQTNYGYTF. The chain joins TRBV3-1 (or the pseudogene TRBV3-2) to TRBJ1-2; D call uncertain. The CDR3 is 14 residues long. The V end was cut by 1 base, the J end by 0 bases, with 6 bases between. Germline assignment: CDR1 LGHDT and CDR2 YNNKEL (reference sequence).

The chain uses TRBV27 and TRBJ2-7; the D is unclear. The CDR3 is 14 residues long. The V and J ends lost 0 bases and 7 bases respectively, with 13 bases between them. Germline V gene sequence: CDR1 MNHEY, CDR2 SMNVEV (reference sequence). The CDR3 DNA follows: TGTGCCAGCAGTTTATCGGCCTATCGTAATGAGCAGTACTTC. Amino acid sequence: CASSLSAYRNEQYF.